The present entry profiles one T cell receptor beta chain with its context. Its specificity is unknown. The data stem from a study of blood T cells in healthy people across ages. General observations from the study: Possibly, changes in expanded clonotypes were confounded because donor CMV status was unknown.

A second 7 to 11 cycle PCR used barcoded and J-beta primers. Every cDNA molecule carried a tag from a template-switch adaptor bearing 12 random nucleotides. TCRdb re-derived calls from the 5' RACE reads in MiXCR, one entry per CDR3 protein. The profile covers 890,000 or so distinct CDR3 sequences, with 60% to 80% appearing a single time and around 30% taken by the ten largest. Germline V gene lookup returns CDR1 SQVTM and CDR2 ANQGSEA. Trimming took 7 bases from V and 0 from J, leaving 13 bases between them. This CDR3 comprises 13 residues. Caucasian, healthy and from Russia, the donors were aged between roughly 6 and 95.

The clonotype originates from a young man in good health. Sample: blood. The V call is TRBV29-1, the J call TRBJ2-7; D ambiguous. In DNA form, the CDR3 reads TGCAGCGGATCGGACGTAAGCTCCTACGAGCAGTACTTC. Its protein is CSGSDVSSYEQYF.